The sequence of this TCR beta chain was determined in a study of shared clonotypes between healthy human individuals. Overall study context: A donor's plate count was three for CD4 naive and three for CD4 memory; CD8 naive had two and CD8 memory one. General observations from the study: With a handful of donors compared, 4% to 5.5% of naive CD4 clonotypes were shared. The genetic and exposure-history diversity represented was limited by few donors.

V gave up 2 bases and J gave up 7 bases; unmatched junction bases: 9. Germline loops: CDR1 SGDLS, CDR2 YYNGEE. CDR3 size: 15 residues. About this clone: Its specificity is not known.

Naive CD8 populations comprised CD45RO-negative cells positively selected for CCR7, excluding terminally differentiated effector memory CD45RA+ cells. Only in-frame clones appear in the TCRdb table, and some are missing; sequencing was by immunoSEQ multiplex PCR. The sample consists of about 2.1 million clones, around 95% of them appearing once. The rearrangement joins TRBV9 to TRBJ2-1, with TRBD2 identical over 7 bases. This clonotype was obtained from a man aged 18-30 years in good health. Some clones in this sample may be carry-over from other donors' samples. The sample consisted of naive CD8+ T cells from PBMCs. For the CDR3, the DNA is TGTGCCAGCAGCGTCGGCGCGGGAGCGAGAAATGAGCAGTTCTTC. Its protein is CASSVGAGARNEQFF.